This T cell receptor beta chain comes out of a study of CD8 T cells in ankylosing spondylitis. General study results and limits: What appeared characteristic of ankylosing spondylitis blood was a TCR beta motif of 7 or 8 highly homologous variants.

This clonotype was picked up a small number of times. The antigen remains undetermined. TCRdb reprocessed the 5' RACE reads with MiXCR, giving one entry per CDR3 protein. The sample carries hundreds of thousands of distinct CDR3 sequences, about 11% recorded once. This CDR3 has 11 amino acids. Germline V gene lookup returns CDR1 DFQATT and CDR2 SNEGSKA (reference sequence). The V and J ends lost 4 bases and 2 bases respectively, with 5 bases between them. Input material: blood, either unsorted or a sorted T cell fraction (not recorded which). This TCR derives from a male donor with ankylosing spondylitis. The rearrangement joins TRBV20-1 to TRBJ2-5; D not resolved. Here the CDR3 reads CSAIRQETQYF. Here the CDR3 DNA reads TGCAGTGCTATTAGACAAGAGACCCAGTACTTC.